The table lists the clone carrying this T cell receptor (beta chain) with a count of one. What it binds is unknown. Healthy donors had no documented immune events, such as infections, while sampled. The data were obtained in a study of identifying expanded T cells in peripheral blood. Notes on the study in general: Technical replicates showed about 1.1 changed clones; approximately 2 weeks about 16; four weeks 19. Roughly two-week clone count variance significantly increased as total template count grew.

TCRdb's table, derived via immunoSEQ multiplex PCR, lists solely in-frame clones and lacks some. The sample shows around 94,000 clones, more than 75% of them seen only once. This CDR3 region has 13 residues. With 6 bases removed from V and 6 bases from J, the gap between germline ends came to 12 bases. Germline CDR1 and CDR2: KGHSH and LQKENI. This chain links TRBV18 with TRBJ1-5, with TRBD1 as a possible D gene (5 bases). This clonotype was obtained from a person aged 18 to 75 in good health. Specimen: blood. CDR3 nucleotide sequence: TGTGCCAGCTCCACCTATAGGGGTCAGCCCCAGCATTTT. Translating gives CASSTYRGQPQHF. The whole variable domain, filled in from reference TRBV18 and TRBJ1-5, reads NAGVMQNPRHLVRRRGQEARLRCSPMKGHSHVYWYRQLPEEGLKFMVYLQKENIIDESGMPKERFSAEFPKEGPSILRIQQVVRGDSAAYFCASSTYRGQPQHFGDGTRLSIL.